Listed below are T cell receptor beta chains from one sample, sequenced in a study of long-term antiretroviral therapy in people with HIV. Measured with immunoSEQ multiplex PCR; TCRdb has only the in-frame clones, and not every one. The table includes more than 25,000 clones, about 88% detected once. The sequencing here drew on unsorted PBMCs, taken 2 years after starting antiretroviral therapy. Source of these receptors: a man in his fifties or sixties with HIV. The CDR3 runs from the conserved cysteine through the conserved F or W. Fields, in order: D gene, V gene, clone size, J gene, CDR3 DNA, CDR3 protein. The D gene is left open where the match is weak. Size is stated for part of the rows, as once, few or many counts, or as a class when the clone is expanded.

D gene: NA
V gene: TRBV19
clone size: NA
J gene: TRBJ2-1
CDR3 DNA: TGTGCCAGTAGTCTCGCGGGGACAGCCAATGAGCAGTTCTTC
CDR3 protein: CASSLAGTANEQFF

D gene: NA
V gene: TRBV4-1
clone size: NA
J gene: TRBJ2-1
CDR3 DNA: TGCGCCAGCAGTCCCCCGGGGTCGATGGTGGATGAGCAGTTCTTC
CDR3 protein: CASSPPGSMVDEQFF

D gene: TRBD1
V gene: TRBV5-1
clone size: NA
J gene: TRBJ2-7
CDR3 DNA: TGCGCCAGCAGTCCGGGACAGGGTAATGGCGAGCAGTACTTC
CDR3 protein: CASSPGQGNGEQYF

D gene: NA
V gene: TRBV7-2
clone size: NA
J gene: TRBJ2-5
CDR3 DNA: TGTGCCAGCAGCTCAGACAGAATCGGGGAGACCCAGTACTTC
CDR3 protein: CASSSDRIGETQYF

D gene: NA
V gene: TRBV30
clone size: NA
J gene: TRBJ1-6
CDR3 DNA: TGTGCCTGGAGCCAGCGGGGTGCTTATAATTCACCCCTCCACTTT
CDR3 protein: CAWSQRGAYNSPLHF

D gene: TRBD1
V gene: TRBV5-8
clone size: NA
J gene: TRBJ2-6
CDR3 DNA: TGTGCCAGCAGCGTTGGGACAGCCTCTGGGGCCAACGTCCTGACTTTC
CDR3 protein: CASSVGTASGANVLTF

D gene: NA
V gene: TRBV9
clone size: NA
J gene: TRBJ1-1
CDR3 DNA: TGTGCCAGCAGCGTAGCAGAGGGTCCCGTCCCCGAAGCTTTCTTT
CDR3 protein: CASSVAEGPVPEAFF

D gene: TRBD1
V gene: TRBV14
clone size: NA
J gene: TRBJ1-2
CDR3 DNA: TGTGCCAGCAGCCGACAGGGGGACCTGGGTGGCTACACCTTC
CDR3 protein: CASSRQGDLGGYTF

D gene: NA
V gene: TRBV5-1
clone size: NA
J gene: TRBJ1-1
CDR3 DNA: TGCGCCAGCAGCTTGGTGGGGGCGGGGGACACTGAAGCTTTCTTT
CDR3 protein: CASSLVGAGDTEAFF

D gene: NA
V gene: TRBV7-2
clone size: NA
J gene: TRBJ1-5
CDR3 DNA: TGTGCCAGCAGCTTGACACAAGATCAGCCCCAGCATTTT
CDR3 protein: CASSLTQDQPQHF

D gene: NA
V gene: TRBV10-3
clone size: NA
J gene: TRBJ1-1
CDR3 DNA: TGTGCCACCGGGGTTGGGATCGATCTAGAAGCTTTCTTT
CDR3 protein: CATGVGIDLEAFF

D gene: TRBD2
V gene: TRBV28
clone size: NA
J gene: TRBJ2-1
CDR3 DNA: TGTGCCAGCAGTAGCCCCAGCGGGAGGGCCTCGGAAGACAATGAGCAGTTCTTC
CDR3 protein: CASSSPSGRASEDNEQFF

D gene: NA
V gene: TRBV13
clone size: once
J gene: TRBJ1-1
CDR3 DNA: TGTGCCAGCAGCGGGGGTGGGTCGACTGAAGCTTTCTTT
CDR3 protein: CASSGGGSTEAFF

D gene: NA
V gene: TRBV5-5
clone size: NA
J gene: TRBJ1-1
CDR3 DNA: TGTGCCAGCAGCCCGGAAGGGGGAACTGAAGCTTTCTTT
CDR3 protein: CASSPEGGTEAFF

D gene: NA
V gene: TRBV15
clone size: NA
J gene: TRBJ2-1
CDR3 DNA: TGTGCCACCAGCTCCTGGACTAATCAAGGGCAGTTCTTC
CDR3 protein: CATSSWTNQGQFF

D gene: NA
V gene: TRBV5-4
clone size: NA
J gene: TRBJ2-5
CDR3 DNA: TGTGCCAGCAGCCCTTGGGGGAAAGAGACCCAGTACTTC
CDR3 protein: CASSPWGKETQYF

D gene: NA
V gene: TRBV27
clone size: NA
J gene: TRBJ2-1
CDR3 DNA: TGTGCCAGCAGTCCCCGGGCCCTCACGGGTGAGCAGTTCTTC
CDR3 protein: CASSPRALTGEQFF

D gene: TRBD1
V gene: TRBV5-6
clone size: NA
J gene: TRBJ1-2
CDR3 DNA: TGTGCCAGCAGCTTAAGGGACAGGGGGGCTGGCTACACCTTC
CDR3 protein: CASSLRDRGAGYTF

D gene: TRBD1
V gene: TRBV19
clone size: NA
J gene: TRBJ2-7
CDR3 DNA: TGTGCCAGTAGTTATACCGGGACAGGGGGCTACGAGCAGTACTTC
CDR3 protein: CASSYTGTGGYEQYF

D gene: NA
V gene: TRBV19
clone size: few
J gene: TRBJ1-2
CDR3 DNA: TGTGCCAGTAGTATAGGAGCCTCCCCAGGTGGCTACACCTTC
CDR3 protein: CASSIGASPGGYTF

D gene: TRBD2
V gene: TRBV7-3
clone size: NA
J gene: TRBJ2-1
CDR3 DNA: TGTGCCAGCAGCCCGGGACTAGCGGGGGGTCGTGAGCAGTTCTTC
CDR3 protein: CASSPGLAGGREQFF

D gene: TRBD1
V gene: TRBV11-2
clone size: NA
J gene: TRBJ2-7
CDR3 DNA: TGTGCCAGCAGCTCACGACAGGGAAGCTACGAGCAGTACTTC
CDR3 protein: CASSSRQGSYEQYF

D gene: NA
V gene: TRBV29-1
clone size: NA
J gene: TRBJ2-4
CDR3 DNA: TGCAGCGTTGATGAGTGGCAGAAAGGCAAAAACATTCAGTACTTC
CDR3 protein: CSVDEWQKGKNIQYF

D gene: NA
V gene: TRBV28
clone size: NA
J gene: TRBJ1-4
CDR3 DNA: TGTGCCAGCAGGCCCAGACGGGGTGCGGCTAATGAAAAACTGTTTTTT
CDR3 protein: CASRPRRGAANEKLFF

D gene: TRBD2
V gene: TRBV2
clone size: NA
J gene: TRBJ2-2
CDR3 DNA: TGTGCCAGCAGTGAAGCGCCCGGGGGGAGCGCCGGGGAGCTGTTTTTT
CDR3 protein: CASSEAPGGSAGELFF

D gene: NA
V gene: TRBV10-3
clone size: few
J gene: TRBJ1-2
CDR3 DNA: TGTGCCATCCATCAAACCCATGTTCGGGAGAACTATGGCTACACCTTC
CDR3 protein: CAIHQTHVRENYGYTF

D gene: NA
V gene: TRBV30
clone size: NA
J gene: TRBJ1-2
CDR3 DNA: TGTGCCTGGGAGGGCCTCTATGGCTACACCTTC
CDR3 protein: CAWEGLYGYTF

D gene: TRBD1
V gene: TRBV9
clone size: NA
J gene: TRBJ1-4
CDR3 DNA: TGTGCCAGCAGCGTAGGGGCAACAGGGGAAGAACTGTTTTTT
CDR3 protein: CASSVGATGEELFF

D gene: TRBD1
V gene: TRBV2
clone size: few
J gene: TRBJ1-2
CDR3 DNA: TGTGCCAGCACCGGGACAGGGGCCGACTATGGCTACACCTTC
CDR3 protein: CASTGTGADYGYTF

D gene: NA
V gene: TRBV14
clone size: few
J gene: TRBJ2-1
CDR3 DNA: TGTGCCAGCAGCCAAGAAATCTACAATGAGCAGTTCTTC
CDR3 protein: CASSQEIYNEQFF

D gene: NA
V gene: TRBV18
clone size: NA
J gene: TRBJ1-2
CDR3 DNA: TGTGCCAGCTCACTTCAGGGTACCTATGGCTACACCTTC
CDR3 protein: CASSLQGTYGYTF

D gene: NA
V gene: TRBV9
clone size: NA
J gene: TRBJ1-4
CDR3 DNA: TGTGCCAGCAGCGTAGACAGCAGAAATGAAAAACTGTTTTTT
CDR3 protein: CASSVDSRNEKLFF